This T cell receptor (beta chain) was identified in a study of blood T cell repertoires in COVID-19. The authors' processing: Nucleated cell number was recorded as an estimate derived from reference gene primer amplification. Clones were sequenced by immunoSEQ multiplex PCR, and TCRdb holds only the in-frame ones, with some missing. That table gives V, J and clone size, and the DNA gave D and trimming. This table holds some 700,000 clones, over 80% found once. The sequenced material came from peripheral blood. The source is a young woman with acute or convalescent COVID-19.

For the CDR3, the DNA is TGTGCCACCAGTGTAAGGGGGTCGGGGGAGACCCAGTACTTC. Translated: CATSVRGSGETQYF. The chain is built from TRBV24-1 and TRBJ2-5, with a weak D call TRBD1 (6 bases). With 5 bases removed from V and 5 bases from J, the gap between germline ends came to 14 bases. Germline V gene data show CDR1 as KGHDR and CDR2 as SFDVKD. The CDR3 has 14 residues.